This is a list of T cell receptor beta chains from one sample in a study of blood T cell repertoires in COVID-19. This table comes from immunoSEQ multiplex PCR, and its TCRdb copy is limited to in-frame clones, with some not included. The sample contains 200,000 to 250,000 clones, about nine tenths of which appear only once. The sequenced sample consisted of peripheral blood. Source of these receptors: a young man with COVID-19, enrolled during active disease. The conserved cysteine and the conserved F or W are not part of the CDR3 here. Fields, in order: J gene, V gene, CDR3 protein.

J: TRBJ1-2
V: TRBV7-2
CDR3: ASSPDRLNYGYT

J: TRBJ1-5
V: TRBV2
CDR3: ASSERDRDNQPQH

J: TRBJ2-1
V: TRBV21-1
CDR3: ASIGNDRRYNEQF

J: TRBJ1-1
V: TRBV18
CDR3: ASSPRWTDKNTEAF

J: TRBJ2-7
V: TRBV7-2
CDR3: ASSLVEGSYEQY

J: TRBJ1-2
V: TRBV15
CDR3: ATSRGTGGREGYT

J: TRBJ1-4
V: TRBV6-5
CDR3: ASSSMMTTGYEKLF

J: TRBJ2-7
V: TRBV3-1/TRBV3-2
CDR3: ASSQDGGNEQY

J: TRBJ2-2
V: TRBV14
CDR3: ASSQGVRSNTGELF

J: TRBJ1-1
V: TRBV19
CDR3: ASSGQGVGTEAF

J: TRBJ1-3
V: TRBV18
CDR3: ASSTTQVVLGNTIY

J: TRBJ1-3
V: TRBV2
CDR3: ASSQYSGNTIY

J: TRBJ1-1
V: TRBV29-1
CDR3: SVALQGAPGNTEAF

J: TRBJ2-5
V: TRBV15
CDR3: ATSRGGGQAPQETQY

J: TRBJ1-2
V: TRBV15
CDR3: ATSTRGAGGYT

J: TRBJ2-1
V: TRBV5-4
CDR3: ASSRQDRVSNNEQF

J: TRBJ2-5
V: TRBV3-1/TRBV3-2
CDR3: ASSQGSGLAGGQETQY

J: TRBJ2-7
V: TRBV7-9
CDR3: ASSPLTGDHEQY

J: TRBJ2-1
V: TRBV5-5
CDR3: ASSSWTGGSYNEQF

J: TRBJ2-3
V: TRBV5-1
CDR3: ASSVGSGADTQY

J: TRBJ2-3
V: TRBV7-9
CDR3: ASSFRHGTERLDTQY

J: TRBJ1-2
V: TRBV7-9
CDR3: ASSPPLANYGYT

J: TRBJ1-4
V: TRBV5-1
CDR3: ASSLFWGVGPNEKLF

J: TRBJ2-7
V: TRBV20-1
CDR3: SASERPAGGSLYEQY

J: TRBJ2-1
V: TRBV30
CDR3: AWSSGAFGQF

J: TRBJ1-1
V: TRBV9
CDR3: ASSVSSRGDTEAF

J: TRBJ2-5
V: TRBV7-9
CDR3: ASSPRGTGGLETQY

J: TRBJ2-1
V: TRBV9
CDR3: ASSATSGVYNEQF

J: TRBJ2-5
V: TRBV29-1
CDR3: SVFRDRGGETQY

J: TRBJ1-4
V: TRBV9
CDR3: ASSVGTGGVEKLF

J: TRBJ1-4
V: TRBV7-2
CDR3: ASSPGQGFGNEKLF

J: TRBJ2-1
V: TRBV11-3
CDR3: ASSLESGQISKYNEQF

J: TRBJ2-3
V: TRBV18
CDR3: ASSPSSGGALSTDTQY

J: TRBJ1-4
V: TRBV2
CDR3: ASSPTGVGEKLF

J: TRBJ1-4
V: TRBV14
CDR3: ASSQVTGGSEKLF

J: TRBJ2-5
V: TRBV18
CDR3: ASSPDRVVETQY

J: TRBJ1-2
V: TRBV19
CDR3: ASSGSQGYT

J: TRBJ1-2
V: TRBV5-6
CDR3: ASSWWAVMVYGYT

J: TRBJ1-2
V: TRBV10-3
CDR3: AISESRLAGAGIKEGGYT

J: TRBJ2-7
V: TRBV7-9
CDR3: ASTSWQGVGLDEQY

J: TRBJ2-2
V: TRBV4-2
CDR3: ASSQGRGIVTGELF

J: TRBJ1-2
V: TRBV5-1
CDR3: ASSPTGNDYGYT

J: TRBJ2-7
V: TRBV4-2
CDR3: ASSQELETPNEQY

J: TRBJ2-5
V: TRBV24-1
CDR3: ATSDRRGRQETQY

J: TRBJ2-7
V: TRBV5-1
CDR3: ASSWTTGETYEQY

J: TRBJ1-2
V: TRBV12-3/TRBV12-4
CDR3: ASSLGANYGYT

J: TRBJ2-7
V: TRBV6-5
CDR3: ASSRARGVLNEQY

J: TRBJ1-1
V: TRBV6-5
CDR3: ASSYAGRVDVAF

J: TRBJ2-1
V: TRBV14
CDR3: ASSQGPFHSYYNEQF

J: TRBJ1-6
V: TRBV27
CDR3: ASRPGQGNSPLH